What follows are 2 T cell receptor beta chains derived from one specimen sequenced in a study of Tregs in tolerant kidney transplant recipients. TCRdb keeps only in-frame clones here, not all; method: immunoSEQ multiplex PCR. The repertoire consists of approximately 81,000 clones, with roughly nine tenths occurring once and the leading ten covering about 1.4%. Recipients received nonmyeloablative bone marrow transplants from related graft donors, with transient mixed chimerism. Here the sequenced sample was CD4+ T cells from blood (PBMCs), taken 24 months after the transplant. The receptors here all came from a human patient who received a combined kidney and bone marrow transplant. Some of these T cells may belong to the graft donor.

This clone showed up just once. The CDR3 region has the DNA TGTGCCAGCAGCTTAGGTGGCAAGAAAGGGGCCAACGTCCTGACTTTC. This codes for CASSLGGKKGANVLTF. J is TRBJ2-6 and V is TRBV7-9; no reliable D call. Germline-derived CDR1 and CDR2 are SEHNR and FQNEAQ (reference sequence). This CDR3 is built from 16 residues. Trimming removed 1 base from V and 4 bases from J, with 11 bases in between. The full variable domain, its missing parts supplied by reference TRBV7-9 and TRBJ2-6, is DTGVSQNPRHKITKRGQNVTFRCDPISEHNRLYWYRQTLGQGPEFLTYFQNEAQLEKSRLLSDRFSAERPKGSFSTLEIQRTEQGDSAMYLCASSLGGKKGANVLTFGAGSRLTVL.

CDR3 protein: CASRRGTGGYNSYEQYF. The DNA of the CDR3 is TGTGCCAGCAGGAGGGGGACAGGGGGTTATAATTCCTACGAGCAGTACTTC. This sequence joins TRBV27 and TRBJ2-7, with 11 bases that match TRBD1. This CDR3 has 17 residues. J was trimmed by 1 base and V by 6 bases; bases with no gene match: 11. In germline, CDR1 is MNHEY, CDR2 SMNVEV (reference sequence).